The 25 T cell receptor beta chains below all came from one sample that was sequenced in a study of T cell repertoires in ileal Crohn's disease. This table comes from immunoSEQ multiplex PCR, and its TCRdb copy is limited to in-frame clones, with some not included. In the table there are roughly 60,000 clones, less than 90% of which are singletons. Described time point: neoterminal ileum biopsy at postoperative endoscopy, about 6 months after surgery. The sequenced sample was ileal tissue. These receptors all stem from an adult with Crohn's disease.

The chain couples TRBV19 to TRBJ1-4, with a tentative D call TRBD1 (6 bases). CDR1 LNHDA and CDR2 SQIVND come from the germline V gene (reference sequence). The CDR3 length is 14 residues. The germline V and J ends were trimmed by 7 bases and 5 bases, with 14 bases remaining between them. The CDR3, as DNA: TGTGCCAGTACCATACAGGGTTTGAATGAAAAACTGTTTTTT. Translating gives CASTIQGLNEKLFF.

The chain recombines TRBV9 with TRBJ1-1; D not resolved. CDR1 and CDR2 from the germline V gene are SGDLS and YYNGEE. V shed 0 bases and J shed 3 bases, with 6 bases lying between them. The CDR3 has 13 amino acids. The CDR3 DNA sequence: TGTGCCAGCAGCGTAGGAGATTACACTGAAGCTTTCTTT. Residues: CASSVGDYTEAFF.

V gene TRBV15 combines with J gene TRBJ1-3; no reliable D call. The germline V gene encodes CDR1 LNHNV and CDR2 YYDKDF (reference sequence). The CDR3 is 13 residues long. Trimming pared 6 bases from V and 0 bases from J, leaving 6 bases between. DNA of the CDR3: TGTGCCACCAGGGCCCACTCTGGAAACACCATATATTTT. Protein sequence: CATRAHSGNTIYF.

The rearrangement links TRBV29-1 to TRBJ2-5; possibly TRBD1 for D (6 bases). V was trimmed by 7 bases and J by 0 bases, leaving 12 bases between them. Germline CDR1 and CDR2: SQVTM and ANQGSEA. The CDR3 has 13 residues. The CDR3 spells CSAPGAHQETQYF. In DNA, the CDR3 is TGCAGCGCCCCAGGGGCCCACCAAGAGACCCAGTACTTC.

The chain has TRBV28 and TRBJ1-2, with 9 bases aligning to TRBD1. Germline CDR1 is MDHEN and CDR2 is SYDVKM. The CDR3 is 12 amino acids. Trimming took 5 bases from V and 14 from J; bases not matched to a gene: 9. CDR3 loop: CASSDGTGSTTF. DNA for the CDR3: TGTGCCAGCAGTGATGGGACAGGGTCGACTACCTTC.

The chain carries TRBV2 and TRBJ1-1, with D possibly TRBD1 on 5 matching bases. The germline V and J ends were trimmed by 6 bases and 6 bases, with 17 bases remaining between them. Germline CDR1 is SNHLY and CDR2 is FYNNEI. This CDR3 region has 14 residues. CDR3 loop: CASRTEGRKAEAFF. The CDR3 DNA reads TGTGCCAGCAGGACGGAGGGGAGGAAGGCTGAAGCTTTCTTT.

The chain uses TRBV11-3 and TRBJ2-5; 11 nucleotides match TRBD2. The CDR3 loop spans 15 amino acids. V shed 5 bases, J shed 8 bases, and the junction held 10 bases outside the gene matches. The germline gives CDR1 SGHNT, CDR2 YENEEA. CDR3: CASSPRPGLAVTQYF. CDR3 sequence (DNA): TGTGCCAGCAGCCCCCGGCCGGGACTAGCGGTAACCCAGTACTTC.

This chain uses TRBV19 with TRBJ1-1; D ambiguous. Per germline, CDR1 LNHDA and CDR2 SQIVND (reference sequence). The CDR3 consists of 13 residues. Trimming cost V 2 bases and J 10 bases, with 14 bases left between them. CDR3 loop: CASSISGQEGAFF. In DNA form, the CDR3 reads TGTGCCAGTAGTATATCCGGGCAGGAGGGAGCTTTCTTT.

This chain links TRBV5-6 with TRBJ1-1, with D maybe TRBD1 (6 bases). V dropped 1 base and J dropped 4 bases, with 14 bases sitting between them. This CDR3 is 15 amino acids long. From germline, CDR1 is SGHDT and CDR2 YYEEEE. The CDR3 region has the DNA TGTGCCAGCAGCTTGAAAGGGGGTTTTGTCACTGAAGCTTTCTTT. Its protein is CASSLKGGFVTEAFF.

The chain recombines TRBV29-1 with TRBJ2-7; TRBD2 might be the D (6 bases). CDR1 and CDR2 (germline): SQVTM, ANQGSEA. V was cut by 3 bases and J by 2 bases, with 8 bases left in between. This CDR3 contains 12 residues. In nucleotides, the CDR3 is TGCAGCGTTGACGGGGGTACCTACGAGCAGTACTTC. Translating gives CSVDGGTYEQYF.

The chain has TRBV9 and TRBJ1-3; D unclear. The CDR3 runs 17 residues. The V end lost 2 bases, the J end lost 0 bases, and 15 bases lay between the germline ends. Germline V gives CDR1 SGDLS, CDR2 YYNGEE. CDR3 nucleotide sequence: TGTGCCAGCAGCGTCTTCCCCACAACCACCTCTGGAAACACCATATATTTT. This codes for CASSVFPTTTSGNTIYF.

In its sample, this clone was seen once. The gene calls are TRBV28 and TRBJ1-2; D is unresolved. Trimming stripped 4 bases from V and 8 bases from J, with 14 bases between. The CDR3 consists of 13 residues. Germline CDR1 is MDHEN and CDR2 is SYDVKM. CDR3 coding DNA: TGTGCCAGCAGTTCCAGCCCCCCCGGGGGCTACACCTTC. It encodes CASSSSPPGGYTF.

The chain uses TRBV30 and TRBJ1-2; 12 nucleotides align to TRBD1. J was trimmed by 2 bases and V by 8 bases; bases with no gene match: 0. The CDR3 loop spans 12 amino acids. The V gene's germline CDR1 is GTSNPN and CDR2 SVGIG (reference sequence). CDR3 sequence reads: CAGTGGNYGYTF. The CDR3 region has the DNA TGTGCCGGGACAGGGGGCAACTATGGCTACACCTTC.

The chain carries TRBV4-1 and TRBJ2-2; tentative D call: TRBD1 (5 bases). The CDR3 is 15 residues long. Per the germline V gene, CDR1 is MGHRA and CDR2 is YSYEKL. Deletions cut 1 base from V and 0 bases from J, with 6 bases between. Here the CDR3 reads CASSQVGANTGELFF. Written as DNA, the CDR3 is TGCGCCAGCAGCCAAGTAGGGGCGAACACCGGGGAGCTGTTTTTT.

This clone was picked up one time. The rearrangement uses TRBV5-1 and TRBJ2-5, with TRBD1 matching over 8 bases. The V gene's germline CDR1 is SGHRS and CDR2 YFSETQ. Trimming at V came to 4 bases and at J to 4 bases, leaving 15 bases not matched to a gene. The CDR3 covers 17 residues. As DNA, the CDR3 is TGCGCCAGCAGCCTTGGACAGGGAAGACGGCGAGGAGAGACCCAGTACTTC. It translates to CASSLGQGRRRGETQYF.

V usage is TRBV9 and J usage is TRBJ1-6, with 7 bases fitting TRBD1. Unmatched junction bases numbered 6, after V lost 0 bases and J lost 9 bases. CDR3 length: 15 amino acids. Germline CDR1 and CDR2: SGDLS and YYNGEE. CDR3 region: CASSVEARGISPLHF. The CDR3 DNA follows: TGTGCCAGCAGCGTAGAGGCCAGGGGGATTTCACCCCTCCACTTT.

This rearrangement joins TRBV5-1 to TRBJ2-6; D is ambiguous. The CDR3 runs to 16 residues. The V end lost 2 bases, the J end lost 2 bases, and 11 bases lay between the germline ends. From germline, CDR1 is SGHRS and CDR2 YFSETQ. DNA for the CDR3: TGCGCCAGCAGCTTCCAGGCCTTCGCTGGGGCCAACGTCCTGACTTTC. Its translation is CASSFQAFAGANVLTF.

This rearrangement joins TRBV19 to TRBJ1-1, with TRBD1 identical over 7 bases. Per the germline V gene, CDR1 is LNHDA and CDR2 is SQIVND (reference sequence). The V and J ends lost 3 bases and 0 bases, in that order; junction bases with no gene match: 4. The CDR3 totals 15 residues. In DNA, the CDR3 is TGTGCCAGTAGTATGCAGGGGGTTTTGAACACTGAAGCTTTCTTT. As protein: CASSMQGVLNTEAFF.

The rearrangement joins TRBV5-1 to TRBJ1-6; 7 bases are a match to TRBD1. CDR1 and CDR2 (germline): SGHRS, YFSETQ. The junction had 10 bases not matched to a gene; V was cut back by 4 bases and J by 9 bases. CDR3 length: 15 amino acids. The CDR3 sequence is CASSDGQDFGSPLHF. The CDR3 region has the DNA TGCGCCAGCAGCGACGGACAGGATTTTGGTTCACCCCTCCACTTT.

CDR3 nucleotide sequence: TGTGCCAGCAGTAGCCCTATGTGGACAGATACGCAGTATTTT. Protein: CASSSPMWTDTQYF. This chain connects TRBV2 to TRBJ2-3; D is unclear. Trimming removed 5 bases from V and 3 bases from J, with 12 bases in between. The CDR3 covers 14 residues. The germline CDR1 and CDR2 sequences are SNHLY and FYNNEI.

This chain connects TRBV2 to TRBJ1-2, with D tentatively TRBD1 (5 bases). V was pared by 4 bases and J by 3 bases, with 15 bases between. The CDR3 contains 15 residues. Germline loops: CDR1 SNHLY, CDR2 FYNNEI. The chain's CDR3 is CASSGRTTEDYGYTF. As DNA, the CDR3 is TGTGCCAGCAGTGGCCGGACAACAGAAGACTATGGCTACACCTTC.

V and J are TRBV28 and TRBJ1-1; tentative D call: TRBD1 (6 bases). Trimming pared 6 bases from V and 2 bases from J, leaving 13 bases between. Germline V CDR1 and CDR2: MDHEN, SYDVKM. This CDR3 region has 14 residues. The CDR3, as DNA: TGTGCCAGCAGATTACAGGGAACAAACACTGAAGCTTTCTTT. As protein: CASRLQGTNTEAFF. Based on the CDR3 plus reference TRBV28 and TRBJ1-1, the full variable domain is DVKVTQSSRYLVKRTGEKVFLECVQDMDHENMFWYRQDPGLGLRLIYFSYDVKMKEKGDIPEGYSVSREKKERFSLILESASTNQTSMYLCASRLQGTNTEAFFGQGTRLTVV.

The chain combines TRBV2 with TRBJ2-1; 8 nucleotides agree with TRBD1. CDR3 size: 14 residues. V shed 7 bases and J 9 bases; nucleotides not matched to a gene: 11. Germline V gene data show CDR1 as SNHLY and CDR2 as FYNNEI. The CDR3: CASNGQGAISEQFF. The DNA for the CDR3 is TGTGCCAGCAACGGCCAGGGGGCAATCTCTGAGCAGTTCTTC.

The chain has TRBV27 and TRBJ1-5, with D maybe TRBD1 (5 bases). From germline, CDR1 is MNHEY and CDR2 SMNVEV (reference sequence). The germline V and J ends were trimmed by 6 bases and 5 bases, with 20 bases remaining between them. The CDR3 consists of 16 residues. In nucleotides, the CDR3 is TGTGCCAGCAGAGCCCTGGAGGGTTGGGGGGATCAGCCCCAGCATTTT. Protein: CASRALEGWGDQPQHF.

The chain carries TRBV10-3 and TRBJ2-5; 9 bases match TRBD2. The CDR3 length is 14 residues. Per the germline V gene, CDR1 is ENHRY and CDR2 is SYGVKD. Germline trimming cut 5 bases from V and 5 bases from J; bases unmatched to any gene: 6. The CDR3 is CAISSGGTQETQYF. CDR3 DNA: TGTGCCATCAGTAGCGGGGGGACCCAGGAGACCCAGTACTTC.